This T cell receptor (beta chain) originates from a study of shared clonotypes between healthy human individuals. Turning to the study itself: In total, the donors were two women and a few men aged 18 to 49. Study outcomes and limitations: Even with large depth, rarefaction showed that sorted-subset sequencing was incomplete.

Selected positively for CCR7 and CD45RO-negative, naive CD8 cells excluded terminally differentiated effector memory CD45RA+ cells. Caucasian adults living in Nashville, Tennessee, provided all samples. A remark on this clone: Antigen unknown.

Clones were read by immunoSEQ multiplex PCR, and TCRdb kept only the in-frame ones, dropping some. There are about 2.1 million clones in the sample; 90% to 95% occur only once, and 1.5% to 2% lies in the top ten. V was cut by 4 bases and J by 5 bases, with 8 bases left in between. This CDR3 region has 11 residues. Per germline, CDR1 SQVTM and CDR2 ANQGSEA. This receptor was identified in a man aged 18 to 30 in good health. Some clones in this sample may be carry-over from other donors' samples. Sequencing was performed on naive CD8+ T cells from PBMCs. V and J are TRBV29-1 and TRBJ1-2; D is uncertain. The CDR3 loop is CSVVSRYGYTF. CDR3 DNA: TGCAGCGTTGTTAGTAGGTATGGCTACACCTTC.